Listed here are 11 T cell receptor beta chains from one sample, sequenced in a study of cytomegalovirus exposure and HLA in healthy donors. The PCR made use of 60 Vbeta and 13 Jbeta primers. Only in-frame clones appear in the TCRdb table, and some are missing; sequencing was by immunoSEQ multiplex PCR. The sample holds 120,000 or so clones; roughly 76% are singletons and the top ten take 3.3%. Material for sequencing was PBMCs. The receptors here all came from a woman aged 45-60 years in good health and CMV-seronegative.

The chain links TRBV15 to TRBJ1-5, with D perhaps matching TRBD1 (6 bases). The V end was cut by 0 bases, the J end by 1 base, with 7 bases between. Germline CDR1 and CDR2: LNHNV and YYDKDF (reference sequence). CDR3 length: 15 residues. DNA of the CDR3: TGTGCCACCAGCAGAGATAGGGGGAGCAATCAGCCCCAGCATTTT. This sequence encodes CATSRDRGSNQPQHF. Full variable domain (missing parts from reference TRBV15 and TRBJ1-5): DAMVIQNPRYQVTQFGKPVTLSCSQTLNHNVMYWYQQKSSQAPKLLFHYYDKDFNNEADTPDNFQSRRPNTSFCFLDIRSPGLGDTAMYLCATSRDRGSNQPQHFGDGTRLSIL.

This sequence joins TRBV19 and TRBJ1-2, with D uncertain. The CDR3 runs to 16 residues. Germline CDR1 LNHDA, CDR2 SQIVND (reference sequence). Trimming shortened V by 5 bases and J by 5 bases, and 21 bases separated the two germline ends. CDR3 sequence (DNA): TGTGCCAGTAGTTTACAACGGACTGCTTCACTTTATGGCTACACCTTC. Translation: CASSLQRTASLYGYTF.

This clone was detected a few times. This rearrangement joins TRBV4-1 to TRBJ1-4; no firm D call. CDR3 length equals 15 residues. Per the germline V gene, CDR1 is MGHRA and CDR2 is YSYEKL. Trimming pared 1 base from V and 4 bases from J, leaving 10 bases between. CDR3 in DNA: TGCGCCAGCAGCCAAGTGGCAGGTTATAATGAAAAACTGTTTTTT. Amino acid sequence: CASSQVAGYNEKLFF.

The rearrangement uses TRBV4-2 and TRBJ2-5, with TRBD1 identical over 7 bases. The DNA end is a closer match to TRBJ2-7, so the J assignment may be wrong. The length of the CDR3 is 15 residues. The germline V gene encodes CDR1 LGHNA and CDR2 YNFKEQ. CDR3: CASSQAQGTGYEQYF. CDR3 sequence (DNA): TGTGCCAGCAGCCAAGCACAGGGGACGGGCTACGAGCAGTACTTC.

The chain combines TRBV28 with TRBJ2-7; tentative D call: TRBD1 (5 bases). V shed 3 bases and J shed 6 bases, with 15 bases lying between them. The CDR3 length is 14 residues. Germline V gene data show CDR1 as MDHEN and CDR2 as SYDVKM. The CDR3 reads CASSFRAGLGEQYF. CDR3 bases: TGTGCCAGCAGTTTCAGGGCAGGGTTGGGCGAGCAGTACTTC.

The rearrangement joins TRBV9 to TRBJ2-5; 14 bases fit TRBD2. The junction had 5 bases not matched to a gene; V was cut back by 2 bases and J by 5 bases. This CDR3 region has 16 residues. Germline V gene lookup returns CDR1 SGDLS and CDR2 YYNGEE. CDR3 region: CASSVGLAGEVETQYF. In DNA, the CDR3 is TGTGCCAGCAGCGTGGGACTAGCGGGAGAGGTGGAGACCCAGTACTTC. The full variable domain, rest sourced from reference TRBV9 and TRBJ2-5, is DSGVTQTPKHLITATGQRVTLRCSPRSGDLSVYWYQQSLDQGLQFLIQYYNGEERAKGNILERFSAQQFPDLHSELNLSSLELGDSALYFCASSVGLAGEVETQYFGPGTRLLVL.

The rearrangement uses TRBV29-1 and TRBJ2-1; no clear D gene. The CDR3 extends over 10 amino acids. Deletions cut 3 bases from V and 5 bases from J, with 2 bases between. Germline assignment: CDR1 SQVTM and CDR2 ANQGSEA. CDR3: CSVDNNEQFF. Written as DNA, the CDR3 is TGCAGCGTTGACAACAATGAGCAGTTCTTC.

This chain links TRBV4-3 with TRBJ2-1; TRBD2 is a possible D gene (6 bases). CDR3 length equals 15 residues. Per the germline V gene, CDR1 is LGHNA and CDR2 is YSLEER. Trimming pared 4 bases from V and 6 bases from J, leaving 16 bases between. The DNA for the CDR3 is TGCGCCAGCAGCCCTCGGGGGACCCTCCGCAATGAGCAGTTCTTC. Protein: CASSPRGTLRNEQFF.

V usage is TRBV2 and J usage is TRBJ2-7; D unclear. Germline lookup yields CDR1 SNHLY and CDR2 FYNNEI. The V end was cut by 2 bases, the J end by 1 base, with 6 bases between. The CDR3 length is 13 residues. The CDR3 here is CASSEFGSYEQYF. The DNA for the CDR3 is TGTGCCAGCAGTGAATTCGGGTCCTACGAGCAGTACTTC.

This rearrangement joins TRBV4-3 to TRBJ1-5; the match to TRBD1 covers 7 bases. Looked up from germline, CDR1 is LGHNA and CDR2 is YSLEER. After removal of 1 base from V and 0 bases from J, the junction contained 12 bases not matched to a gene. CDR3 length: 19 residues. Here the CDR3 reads CASSQVTDREPYSNQPQHF. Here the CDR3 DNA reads TGCGCCAGCAGCCAAGTGACCGACAGGGAACCTTATAGCAATCAGCCCCAGCATTTT.

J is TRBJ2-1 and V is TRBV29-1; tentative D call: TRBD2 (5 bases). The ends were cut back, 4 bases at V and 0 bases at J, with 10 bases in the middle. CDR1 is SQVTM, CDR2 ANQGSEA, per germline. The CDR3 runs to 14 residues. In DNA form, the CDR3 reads TGCAGCGTTGCCGGGAAGAGCTCCTACAATGAGCAGTTCTTC. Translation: CSVAGKSSYNEQFF.